Listed here are 32 T cell receptor beta chains from one sample, sequenced in a study of blood T cell repertoires in COVID-19. The protocol was immunoSEQ multiplex PCR, while the TCRdb copy is restricted to in-frame clones and leaves out a portion. The sample consists of around 150,000 clones, 80% of them appearing once. Sequenced input: PBMCs or T cells enriched from blood (not recorded which). The receptors come from a man aged 35-49 years who had recovered from COVID-19.

The chain recombines TRBV14 with TRBJ1-6, with 7 bases lining up with TRBD1. The CDR3 runs to 13 residues. The germline V gene has CDR1 SGHDN and CDR2 FVKESK. Trimming took 3 bases from V and 10 from J; bases not matched to a gene: 3. The CDR3 loop is CASSQTGYSPLHF. The CDR3, as DNA: TGTGCCAGCAGCCAGACAGGGTACTCACCCCTCCACTTT.

A single count supports this clone. The chain carries TRBV5-1 and TRBJ1-1; 9 bases align to TRBD1. This CDR3 has 15 residues. The germline CDR1 and CDR2 sequences are SGHRS and YFSETQ. Unmatched junction bases numbered 10, after V lost 0 bases and J lost 10 bases. CDR3 DNA sequence: TGCGCCAGCAGCTTGGCTGGGACCGGGACAGGGCGAGCTTTCTTT. This encodes CASSLAGTGTGRAFF.

The chain links TRBV4-1 to TRBJ2-5, with 11 bases lining up with TRBD1. CDR1 and CDR2 (germline): MGHRA, YSYEKL. J lost 5 bases, V lost 5 bases, and 10 bases had no gene match. This CDR3 contains 16 residues. The CDR3 is CASSYGRTGGSETQYF. DNA of the CDR3: TGCGCCAGCAGCTATGGACGGACAGGGGGCAGTGAGACCCAGTACTTC.

The table lists this clone with a few counts. This chain links TRBV12-5 with TRBJ2-2; perhaps TRBD1 as D (5 bases). The CDR3 runs to 16 residues. The ends were cut back, 8 bases at V and 5 bases at J, with 21 bases in the middle. The germline V gene encodes CDR1 LGHNT and CDR2 FRNRAP. CDR3 loop: CASTLWKGEWTGELFF. CDR3 DNA: TGTGCTAGTACCCTTTGGAAAGGGGAATGGACCGGGGAGCTGTTTTTT. Full variable domain (missing parts from reference TRBV12-5 and TRBJ2-2): DARVTQTPRHKVTEMGQEVTMRCQPILGHNTVFWYRQTMMQGLELLAYFRNRAPLDDSGMPKDRFSAEMPDATLATLKIQPSEPRDSAVYFCASTLWKGEWTGELFFGEGSRLTVL.

The gene calls are TRBV7-9 and TRBJ1-1; 9 bases map to TRBD1. CDR1 is SEHNR, CDR2 FQNEAQ, per germline (reference sequence). The CDR3 extends over 14 amino acids. V lost 5 bases and J lost 1; bases outside the gene matches: 2. The CDR3 DNA is TGTGCCAGCAGCGAGGACAGGGGGAACACTGAAGCTTTCTTT. Encoded protein: CASSEDRGNTEAFF.

The chain links TRBV28 to TRBJ1-6, with 8 bases that match TRBD1. The CDR3 has 16 amino acids. CDR1 and CDR2 from the germline V gene are MDHEN and SYDVKM. Unmatched junction bases numbered 11, after V lost 6 bases and J lost 7 bases. The CDR3 DNA is TGTGCCAGCAGCCAAGGCCCGAGACAGGGGAATTCACCCCTCCACTTT. Its protein is CASSQGPRQGNSPLHF.

J is TRBJ1-6 and V is TRBV4-1, with 7 bases aligning to TRBD1. Trimming removed 0 bases from V and 14 bases from J; junction bases left unmatched: 4. The CDR3 has 13 residues. Germline V lookup: CDR1 MGHRA, CDR2 YSYEKL. CDR3 DNA sequence: TGCGCCAGCAGCCAAGATCGGGGACAGACCCTCCACTTT. Encoded protein: CASSQDRGQTLHF.

The chain recombines TRBV15 with TRBJ1-2, with 7 nucleotides matching TRBD1. The CDR3 loop spans 16 amino acids. CDR1 and CDR2 (germline): LNHNV, YYDKDF (reference sequence). The J segment lost 4 bases and the V segment lost 0 bases, leaving 8 bases of the junction unmatched. The CDR3 protein is CATSRDVKGAGYGYTF. CDR3 DNA sequence: TGTGCCACCAGCAGAGACGTTAAGGGGGCTGGCTATGGCTACACCTTC.

The V gene is TRBV5-1, the J gene TRBJ2-3, with 8 bases matching TRBD2. CDR1 SGHRS and CDR2 YFSETQ come from the germline V gene. This CDR3 spans 18 amino acids. Trimming at V came to 5 bases and at J to 4 bases, leaving 18 bases not matched to a gene. The CDR3 sequence: CASRGLGVAGTWADTQYF. The DNA for the CDR3 is TGCGCCAGCAGGGGCCTAGGGGTAGCGGGGACTTGGGCAGATACGCAGTATTTT.

J is TRBJ2-2 and V is TRBV13, with D unresolved. This CDR3 has 12 residues. In germline, CDR1 is PRHDT, CDR2 FYEKMQ (reference sequence). Trimming removed 3 bases from V and 6 bases from J, with 5 bases in between. Here the CDR3 DNA reads TGTGCCAGCAGCTTCCAGTCCGGGGAGCTGTTTTTT. This encodes CASSFQSGELFF.

This clone was observed once. CDR3 nucleotide sequence: TGCGCCAGCAGCCAAGTCACGAACACCGGGGAGCTGTTTTTT. Its protein product is CASSQVTNTGELFF. The V and J genes are TRBV4-1 and TRBJ2-2; D call uncertain. With 1 base removed from V and 0 bases from J, the gap between germline ends came to 3 bases. CDR3 length: 14 amino acids. The V gene's germline CDR1 is MGHRA and CDR2 YSYEKL.

This clone was counted once. This chain connects TRBV7-2 to TRBJ2-2, with 7 bases matching TRBD1. This CDR3 has 15 amino acids. The V segment lost 5 bases and the J segment 1 base; nucleotides outside the gene matches: 4. Germline V lookup: CDR1 SGHTA, CDR2 FQGNSA. The CDR3 DNA follows: TGTGCCAGCAGCCCGACAGGGAGGAACACCGGGGAGCTGTTTTTT. Translated, it gives CASSPTGRNTGELFF.

The V gene is TRBV5-4, the J gene TRBJ1-2; a possible D gene is TRBD1 (6 bases). Trimming removed 3 bases from V and 4 bases from J, with 13 bases in between. The CDR3 totals 14 residues. From germline, CDR1 is SGHNT and CDR2 YYREEE (reference sequence). CDR3 DNA sequence: TGTGCCAGCAGCTCTCCGACAGGACCCTATGGCTACACCTTC. This sequence encodes CASSSPTGPYGYTF.

The gene calls are TRBV2 and TRBJ2-7; TRBD1 might be the D (5 bases). The CDR3 covers 13 residues. CDR1 is SNHLY, CDR2 FYNNEI, per germline. Trimming removed 8 bases at V and 2 bases at J, with 13 bases between. This CDR3 is CASFWQGPYEQYV. The CDR3 DNA sequence: TGTGCCAGCTTTTGGCAGGGCCCCTACGAGCAGTACGTC.

The chain recombines TRBV2 with TRBJ1-5; D gene uncertain. This CDR3 contains 13 residues. CDR1 is SNHLY, CDR2 FYNNEI, per germline. Trimming left V 6 bases short and J 6 bases short, with 12 bases between. The CDR3 DNA is TGTGCCAGCAGCCCCGCGGCGGGTCAGCCCCAGCATTTT. Translation: CASSPAAGQPQHF.

The chain couples TRBV5-1 to TRBJ2-4; perhaps TRBD2 as D (6 bases). Germline V lookup: CDR1 SGHRS, CDR2 YFSETQ. Trimming removed 1 base from V and 0 bases from J, with 11 bases in between. This CDR3 spans 16 amino acids. The CDR3 nucleotides are TGCGCCAGCAGCTTGTCGGTGGGGGGAGCCAAAAACATTCAGTACTTC. Its protein product is CASSLSVGGAKNIQYF.

The J gene is TRBJ1-1, the V gene TRBV7-7, with D possibly TRBD1 on 5 matching bases. The CDR3 has 13 residues. The germline V gene encodes CDR1 SSHAT and CDR2 FNYEAQ (reference sequence). Trimming cost V 5 bases and J 1 base, with 8 bases left between them. CDR3 residues: CASSIDRNTEAFF. CDR3 in DNA: TGTGCCAGCAGCATTGACAGGAACACTGAAGCTTTCTTT.

The V and J genes are TRBV6-5 and TRBJ2-5; D is perhaps TRBD1 (5 bases). Trimming stripped 2 bases from V and 5 bases from J, with 15 bases between. CDR3 size: 15 residues. CDR1 and CDR2 from the germline V gene are MNHEY and SVGAGI. The CDR3 region is CASSYGAGLPETQYF. In DNA form, the CDR3 reads TGTGCCAGCAGTTACGGGGCAGGGCTGCCGGAGACCCAGTACTTC.

V is TRBV7-3 and J is TRBJ1-6; the D gene is possibly TRBD1 (5 bases). V lost 5 bases, J lost 12 bases, and 14 bases lay in between. The CDR3 runs 13 residues. Germline V gives CDR1 SGHTA, CDR2 FQGTGA. CDR3 loop: CASSPTPGLPLHF. The CDR3 DNA reads as TGTGCCAGCAGCCCAACACCGGGACTACCCCTCCACTTT.

The genes are TRBV9 and TRBJ2-2; D may be TRBD1 (5 bases). CDR1 SGDLS and CDR2 YYNGEE come from the germline V gene. V lost 4 bases, J lost 9 bases, and 16 bases lay in between. The CDR3 has 14 amino acids. Written as DNA, the CDR3 is TGTGCCAGCAGCCCTACCCCAGGGTCCCGGGAGCTGTTTTTT. It is translated as CASSPTPGSRELFF.

The rearrangement joins TRBV14 to TRBJ2-5, with 10 nucleotides matching TRBD1. Germline CDR1 is SGHDN and CDR2 is FVKESK. CDR3 length equals 16 residues. Trimming removed 3 bases from V and 5 bases from J; junction bases left unmatched: 9. Written as DNA, the CDR3 is TGTGCCAGCAGCCATGCCGGGACAGGGGTTTGGGAGACCCAGTACTTC. Its translation: CASSHAGTGVWETQYF.

The chain has TRBV7-2 and TRBJ2-3; 13 nucleotides agree with TRBD2. The CDR3 totals 15 residues. V lost 2 bases and J lost 5; bases outside the gene matches: 1. Looked up from germline, CDR1 is SGHTA and CDR2 is FQGNSA. The CDR3: CASSLTSGGVDTQYF. CDR3 coding DNA: TGTGCCAGCAGCTTAACTAGCGGGGGGGTAGATACGCAGTATTTT.

This clone was counted between two and nine times. V usage is TRBV27 and J usage is TRBJ1-2; 8 nucleotides agree with TRBD1. CDR1 is MNHEY and CDR2 is SMNVEV in the germline V gene (reference sequence). This CDR3 has 15 amino acids. V lost 4 bases, J lost 7 bases, and 11 bases stayed unmatched. The CDR3, as DNA: TGTGCCAGCAGTTCCACCGGGACAGGTTTGGGTGGCTACACCTTC. Its protein is CASSSTGTGLGGYTF.

V is TRBV5-6 and J is TRBJ2-5; D may be TRBD2 (5 bases). Deletions cut 3 bases from V and 2 bases from J, with 8 bases between. Looked up from germline, CDR1 is SGHDT and CDR2 is YYEEEE. The CDR3 has 13 residues. The chain's CDR3 is CASSSGLQETQYF. The CDR3 region has the DNA TGTGCCAGCAGCTCGGGATTACAAGAGACCCAGTACTTC.

This clone has only a few counts. In nucleotides, the CDR3 is TGTGCCAGCAGCACTCACAGGGGGGGTCTGATCTACGAGCAGTACGTC. Translation: CASSTHRGGLIYEQYV. V gene TRBV5-6 combines with J gene TRBJ2-7, with a tentative D call TRBD1 (8 bases). This CDR3 has 16 amino acids. In germline, CDR1 is SGHDT, CDR2 YYEEEE. Trimming cost V 4 bases and J 3 bases, with 20 bases left between them.

The V call is TRBV30, the J call TRBJ2-2; a possible D gene is TRBD1 (6 bases). This CDR3 is 13 amino acids long. Germline V gene lookup returns CDR1 GTSNPN and CDR2 SVGIG (reference sequence). V lost 2 bases and J 7 bases, leaving 11 bases between the germline ends. CDR3 amino acids: CAWSTQGGGELFF. As DNA, the CDR3 is TGTGCCTGGAGTACCCAAGGGGGCGGGGAGCTGTTTTTT.

The rearrangement links TRBV9 to TRBJ2-3, with 9 nucleotides matching TRBD2. The germline CDR1 and CDR2 sequences are SGDLS and YYNGEE. This CDR3 comprises 16 residues. V gave up 0 bases and J gave up 3 bases; unmatched junction bases: 5. CDR3 coding DNA: TGTGCCAGCAGCGTAGCAGCGGGGGGAATAACAGATACGCAGTATTTT. This encodes CASSVAAGGITDTQYF.

The chain uses TRBV5-4 and TRBJ1-2, with 12 bases matching TRBD1. This CDR3 has 14 residues. V dropped 4 bases and J dropped 8; count of bases not matched to a gene: 6. CDR1 SGHNT and CDR2 YYREEE come from the germline V gene (reference sequence). The CDR3 coding sequence is TGTGCCAGCAGCGGACGGGACAGGGGGCACGGCTACACCTTC. This codes for CASSGRDRGHGYTF.

The chain carries TRBV2 and TRBJ2-3; possibly TRBD2 for D (5 bases). This CDR3 has 15 residues. Between the trimmed V and J ends, which lost 3 bases and 1 base, there was a span of 11 bases. Germline V gene lookup returns CDR1 SNHLY and CDR2 FYNNEI. The CDR3 region has the DNA TGTGCCAGCAGTGAGATCGGACTCCGCACAGATACGCAGTATTTT. Protein sequence: CASSEIGLRTDTQYF.

This chain connects TRBV5-4 to TRBJ1-1; a weak D match, TRBD1 (5 bases). The CDR3 is 14 amino acids. Germline V gene sequence: CDR1 SGHNT, CDR2 YYREEE (reference sequence). V was pared by 5 bases and J by 4 bases, with 15 bases between. CDR3 sequence (DNA): TGTGCCAGCAGTCACTCTGGGGCCTCCACTGAAGCTTTCTTT. Protein product: CASSHSGASTEAFF.

This clone came up a few times. The chain links TRBV7-8 to TRBJ1-5; a weak D match, TRBD1 (5 bases). V lost 5 bases, J lost 7 bases, and 21 bases lay in between. The CDR3 loop spans 16 amino acids. Germline CDR1 SGHVS, CDR2 FQNEAQ. CDR3 sequence reads: CASSPRVRKRDQPQHF. The DNA of the CDR3 is TGTGCCAGCAGCCCCCGCGTCAGAAAGCGGGACCAGCCCCAGCATTTT. The whole variable domain, filled in from reference TRBV7-8 and TRBJ1-5, reads GAGVSQSPRYKVAKRGQDVALRCDPISGHVSLFWYQQALGQGPEFLTYFQNEAQLDKSGLPSDRFFAERPEGSVSTLKIQRTQQEDSAVYLCASSPRVRKRDQPQHFGDGTRLSIL.

This chain links TRBV24-1 with TRBJ2-3; 8 bases line up with TRBD1. Germline loops: CDR1 KGHDR, CDR2 SFDVKD. The CDR3 sequence is 15 residues long. The J segment lost 4 bases and the V segment lost 4 bases, leaving 6 bases of the junction unmatched. CDR3 in amino acids: CATSDPGQGPDTQYF. CDR3 DNA: TGTGCCACCAGTGACCCTGGACAGGGACCAGATACGCAGTATTTT.